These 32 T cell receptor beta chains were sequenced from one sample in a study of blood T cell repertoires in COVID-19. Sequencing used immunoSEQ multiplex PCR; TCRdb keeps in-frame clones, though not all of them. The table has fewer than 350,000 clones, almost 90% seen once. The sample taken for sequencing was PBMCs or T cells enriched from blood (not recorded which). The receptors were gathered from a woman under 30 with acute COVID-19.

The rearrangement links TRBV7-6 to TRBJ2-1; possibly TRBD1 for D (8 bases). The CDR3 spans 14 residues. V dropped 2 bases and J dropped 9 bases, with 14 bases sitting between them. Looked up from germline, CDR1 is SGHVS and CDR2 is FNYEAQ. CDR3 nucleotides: TGTGCCAGCAGCTTACTACAGGGGGGGAGTGAGCAGTTCTTC. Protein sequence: CASSLLQGGSEQFF.

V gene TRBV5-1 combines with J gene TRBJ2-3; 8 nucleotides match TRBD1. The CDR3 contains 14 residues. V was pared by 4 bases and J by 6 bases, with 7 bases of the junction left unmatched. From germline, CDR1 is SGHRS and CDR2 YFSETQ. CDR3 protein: CASSRGQGGDTQYF. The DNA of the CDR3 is TGCGCCAGCAGCCGTGGACAGGGTGGGGATACGCAGTATTTT.

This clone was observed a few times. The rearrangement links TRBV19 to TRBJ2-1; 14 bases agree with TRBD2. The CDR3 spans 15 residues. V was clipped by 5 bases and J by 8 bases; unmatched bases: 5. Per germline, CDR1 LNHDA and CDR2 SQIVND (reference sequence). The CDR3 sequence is CASSVTSGGAYEQFF. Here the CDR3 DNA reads TGTGCCAGTAGTGTGACTAGCGGGGGGGCTTATGAGCAGTTCTTC.

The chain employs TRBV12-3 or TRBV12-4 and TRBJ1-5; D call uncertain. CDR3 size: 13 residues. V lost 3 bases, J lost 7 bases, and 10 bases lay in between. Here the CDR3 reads CASSLLRVQPQHF. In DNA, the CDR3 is TGTGCCAGCAGTTTGCTGAGGGTACAGCCCCAGCATTTT.

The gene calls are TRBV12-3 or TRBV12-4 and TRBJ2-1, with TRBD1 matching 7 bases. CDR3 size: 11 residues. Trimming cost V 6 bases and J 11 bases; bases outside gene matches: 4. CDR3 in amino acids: CASSWGQQQFF. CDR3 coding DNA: TGTGCCAGCAGCTGGGGACAGCAGCAGTTCTTC.

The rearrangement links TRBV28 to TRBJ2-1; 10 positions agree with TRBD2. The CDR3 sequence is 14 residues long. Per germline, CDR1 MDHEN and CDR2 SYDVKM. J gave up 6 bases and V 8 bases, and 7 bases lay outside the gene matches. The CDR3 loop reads CASQIAGGPNEQFF. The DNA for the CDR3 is TGTGCCAGCCAAATAGCGGGAGGCCCCAATGAGCAGTTCTTC.

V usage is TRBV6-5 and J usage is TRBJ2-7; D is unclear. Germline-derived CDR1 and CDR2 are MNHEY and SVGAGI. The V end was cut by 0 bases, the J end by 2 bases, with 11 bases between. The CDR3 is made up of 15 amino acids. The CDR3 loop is CASSYSGQATYEQYF. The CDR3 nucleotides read TGTGCCAGCAGTTACTCTGGGCAGGCGACCTACGAGCAGTACTTC.

CDR3 sequence: CASNPSGDNEQFF. Written as DNA, the CDR3 is TGTGCCAGCAACCCTAGCGGAGACAATGAGCAGTTCTTC. V gene TRBV7-9 combines with J gene TRBJ2-1; TRBD2 aligns across 7 bases. Germline CDR1 and CDR2: SEHNR and FQNEAQ (reference sequence). V lost 7 bases and J lost 5; bases outside the gene matches: 5. The CDR3 extends over 13 amino acids. The whole variable domain, remainder taken from reference TRBV7-9 and TRBJ2-1, is DTGVSQNPRHKITKRGQNVTFRCDPISEHNRLYWYRQTLGQGPEFLTYFQNEAQLEKSRLLSDRFSAERPKGSFSTLEIQRTEQGDSAMYLCASNPSGDNEQFFGPGTRLTVL.

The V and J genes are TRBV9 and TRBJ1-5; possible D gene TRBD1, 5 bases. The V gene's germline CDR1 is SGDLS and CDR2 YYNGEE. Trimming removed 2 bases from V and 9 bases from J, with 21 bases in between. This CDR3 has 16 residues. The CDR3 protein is CASSVMTLDTRGPQHF. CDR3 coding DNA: TGTGCCAGCAGCGTGATGACTTTGGACACCCGAGGGCCCCAGCATTTT.

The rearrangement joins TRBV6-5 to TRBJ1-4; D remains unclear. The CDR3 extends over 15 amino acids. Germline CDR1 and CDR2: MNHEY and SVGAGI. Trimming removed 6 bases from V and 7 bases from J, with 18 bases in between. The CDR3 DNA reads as TGTGCCAGCAGACGAAGGCCGGCGGAAGGTGAAAAACTGTTTTTT. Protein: CASRRRPAEGEKLFF.

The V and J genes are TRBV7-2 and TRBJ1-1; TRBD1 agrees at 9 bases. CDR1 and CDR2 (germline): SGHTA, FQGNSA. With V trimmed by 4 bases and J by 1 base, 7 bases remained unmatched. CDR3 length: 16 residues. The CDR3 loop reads CASSSTGTGRNTEAFF. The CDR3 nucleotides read TGTGCCAGCAGCTCCACCGGGACAGGGAGGAACACTGAAGCTTTCTTT.

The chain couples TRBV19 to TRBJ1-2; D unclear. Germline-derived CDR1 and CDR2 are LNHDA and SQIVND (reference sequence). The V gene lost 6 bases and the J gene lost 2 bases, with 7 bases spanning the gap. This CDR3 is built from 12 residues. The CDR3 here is CASRQANYGYTF. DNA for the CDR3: TGTGCCAGTAGGCAGGCGAACTATGGCTACACCTTC.

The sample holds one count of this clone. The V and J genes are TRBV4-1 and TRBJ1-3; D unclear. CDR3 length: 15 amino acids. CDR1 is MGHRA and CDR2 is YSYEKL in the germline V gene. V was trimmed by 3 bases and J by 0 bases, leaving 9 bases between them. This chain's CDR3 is CASSQLRASGNTIYF. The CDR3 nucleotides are TGCGCCAGCAGCCAGTTGCGGGCCTCTGGAAACACCATATATTTT.

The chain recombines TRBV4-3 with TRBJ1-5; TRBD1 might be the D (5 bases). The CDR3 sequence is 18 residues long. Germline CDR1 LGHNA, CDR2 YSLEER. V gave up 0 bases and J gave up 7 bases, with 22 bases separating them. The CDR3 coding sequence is TGCGCCAGCAGCCAAGAAGGCCCCTATCAGGGATCGGGCCAGCCCCAGCATTTT. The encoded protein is CASSQEGPYQGSGQPQHF.

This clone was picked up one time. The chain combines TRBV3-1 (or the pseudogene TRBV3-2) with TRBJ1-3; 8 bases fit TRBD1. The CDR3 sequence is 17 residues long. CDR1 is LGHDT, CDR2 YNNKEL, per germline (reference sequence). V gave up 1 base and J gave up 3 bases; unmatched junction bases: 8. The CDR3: CASSQVLQGVGGNTIYF. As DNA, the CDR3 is TGTGCCAGCAGCCAAGTACTACAGGGGGTAGGTGGAAACACCATATATTTT.

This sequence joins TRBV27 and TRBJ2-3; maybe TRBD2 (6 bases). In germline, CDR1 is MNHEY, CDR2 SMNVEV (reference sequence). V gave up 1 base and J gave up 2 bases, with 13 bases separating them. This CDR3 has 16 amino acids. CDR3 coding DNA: TGTGCCAGCAGTTTATATGGGGGAGGCCCCACAGATACGCAGTATTTT. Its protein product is CASSLYGGGPTDTQYF.

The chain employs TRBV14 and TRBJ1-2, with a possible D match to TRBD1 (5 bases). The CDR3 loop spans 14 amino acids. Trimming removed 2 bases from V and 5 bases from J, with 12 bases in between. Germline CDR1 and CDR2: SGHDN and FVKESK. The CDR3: CASSQQGLPYGYTF. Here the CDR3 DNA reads TGTGCCAGCAGCCAACAGGGCTTGCCTTATGGCTACACCTTC.

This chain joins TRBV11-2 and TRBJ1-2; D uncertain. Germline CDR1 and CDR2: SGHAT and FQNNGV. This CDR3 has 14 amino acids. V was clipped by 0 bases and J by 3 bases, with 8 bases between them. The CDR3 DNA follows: TGTGCCAGCAGCTTAGATCGGGGAGACTATGGCTACACCTTC. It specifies CASSLDRGDYGYTF.

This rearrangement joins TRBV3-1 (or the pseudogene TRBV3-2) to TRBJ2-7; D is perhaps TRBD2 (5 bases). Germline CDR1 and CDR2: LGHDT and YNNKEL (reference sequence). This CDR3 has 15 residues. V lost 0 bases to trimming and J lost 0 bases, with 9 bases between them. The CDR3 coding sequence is TGTGCCAGCAGCCAAGATAACGGGAACTCCTACGAGCAGTACTTC. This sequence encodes CASSQDNGNSYEQYF.

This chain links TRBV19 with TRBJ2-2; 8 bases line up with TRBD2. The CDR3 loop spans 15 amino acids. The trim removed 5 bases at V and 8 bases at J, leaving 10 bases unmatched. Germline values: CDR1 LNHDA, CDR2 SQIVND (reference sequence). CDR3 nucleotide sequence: TGTGCCAGTAGTGCTAGCGGGTCGGTTCGTGGGGAGCTGTTTTTT. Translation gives CASSASGSVRGELFF.

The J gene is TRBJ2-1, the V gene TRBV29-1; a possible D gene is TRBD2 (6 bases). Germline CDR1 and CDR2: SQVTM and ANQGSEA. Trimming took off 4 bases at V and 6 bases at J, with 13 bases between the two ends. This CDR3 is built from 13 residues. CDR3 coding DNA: TGCAGCGTTGTAGCGGCCTTGGGCAATGAGCAGTTCTTC. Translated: CSVVAALGNEQFF.

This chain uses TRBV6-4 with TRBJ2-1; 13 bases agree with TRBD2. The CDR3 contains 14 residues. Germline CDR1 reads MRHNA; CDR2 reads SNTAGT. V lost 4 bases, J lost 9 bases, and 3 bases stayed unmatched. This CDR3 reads CASSAGLAGAEQFF. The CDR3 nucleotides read TGTGCCAGCAGTGCTGGACTAGCGGGAGCTGAGCAGTTCTTC.

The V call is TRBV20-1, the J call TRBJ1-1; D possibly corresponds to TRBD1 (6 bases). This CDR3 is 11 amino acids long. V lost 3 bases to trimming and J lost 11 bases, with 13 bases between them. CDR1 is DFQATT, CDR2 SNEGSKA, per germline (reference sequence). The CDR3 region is CSASPQGTAFF. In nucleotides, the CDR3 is TGCAGTGCTAGCCCACAGGGTACCGCTTTCTTT.

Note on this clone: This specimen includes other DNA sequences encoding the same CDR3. As DNA, the CDR3 is TGTGCCAGCAGCTTGGGACAGCTCTATGGCTACACCTTC. It yields the protein CASSLGQLYGYTF. V is TRBV11-2 and J is TRBJ1-2, with TRBD1 identical over 7 bases. The CDR3 has 13 amino acids. The V gene's germline CDR1 is SGHAT and CDR2 FQNNGV. Trimming removed 3 bases from V and 4 bases from J; junction bases left unmatched: 2.

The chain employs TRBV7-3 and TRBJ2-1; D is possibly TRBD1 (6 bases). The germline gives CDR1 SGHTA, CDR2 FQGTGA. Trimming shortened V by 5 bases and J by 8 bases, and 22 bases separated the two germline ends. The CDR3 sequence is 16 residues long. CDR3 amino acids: CASSASLQGRWDEQFF. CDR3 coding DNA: TGTGCCAGCAGCGCAAGTTTACAGGGACGGTGGGATGAGCAGTTCTTC.

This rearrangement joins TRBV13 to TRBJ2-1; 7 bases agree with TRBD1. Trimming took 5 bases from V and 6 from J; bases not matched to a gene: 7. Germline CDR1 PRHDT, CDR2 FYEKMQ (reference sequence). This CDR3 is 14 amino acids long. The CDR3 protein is CASSRAGTVNEQFF. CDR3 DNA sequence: TGTGCCAGCAGCCGCGCAGGGACAGTCAATGAGCAGTTCTTC.

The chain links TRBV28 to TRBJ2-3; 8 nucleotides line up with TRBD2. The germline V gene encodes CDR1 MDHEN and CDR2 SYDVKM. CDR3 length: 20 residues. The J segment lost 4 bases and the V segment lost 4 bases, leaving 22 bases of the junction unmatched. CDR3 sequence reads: CASSSDEASHSGKAADTQYF. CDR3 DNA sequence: TGTGCCAGCAGTTCAGACGAGGCTTCGCATAGCGGGAAGGCGGCAGATACGCAGTATTTT.

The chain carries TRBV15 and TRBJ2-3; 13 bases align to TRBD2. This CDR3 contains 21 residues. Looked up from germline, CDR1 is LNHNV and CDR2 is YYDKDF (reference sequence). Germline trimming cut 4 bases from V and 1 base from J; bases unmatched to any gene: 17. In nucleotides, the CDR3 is TGTGCCACCAGCATGGCTGTGGGGCATAGGACTAGCGGGAGTGGCACAGATACGCAGTATTTT. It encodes CATSMAVGHRTSGSGTDTQYF.

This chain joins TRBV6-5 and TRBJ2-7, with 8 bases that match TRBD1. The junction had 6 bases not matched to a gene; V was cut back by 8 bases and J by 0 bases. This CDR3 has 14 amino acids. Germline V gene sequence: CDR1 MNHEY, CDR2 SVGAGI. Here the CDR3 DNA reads TGTGCCAGCTATAGGGACAGGCTCTCCTACGAGCAGTACTTC. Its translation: CASYRDRLSYEQYF.

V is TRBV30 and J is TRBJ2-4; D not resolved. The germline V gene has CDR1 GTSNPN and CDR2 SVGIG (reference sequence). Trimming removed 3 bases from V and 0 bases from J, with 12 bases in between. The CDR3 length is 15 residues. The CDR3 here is CAWRSQVLAKNIQYF. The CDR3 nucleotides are TGTGCCTGGAGAAGTCAGGTCCTAGCCAAAAACATTCAGTACTTC.

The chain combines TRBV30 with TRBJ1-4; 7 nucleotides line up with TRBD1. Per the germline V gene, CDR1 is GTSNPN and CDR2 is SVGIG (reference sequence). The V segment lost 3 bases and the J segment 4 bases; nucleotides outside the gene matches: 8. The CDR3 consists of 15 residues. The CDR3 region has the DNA TGTGCCTGGAGCCCTTTCGGGACAGTTAATGAAAAACTGTTTTTT. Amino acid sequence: CAWSPFGTVNEKLFF.

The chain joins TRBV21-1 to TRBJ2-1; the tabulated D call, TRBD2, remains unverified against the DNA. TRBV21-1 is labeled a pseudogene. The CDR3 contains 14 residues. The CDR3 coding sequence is TGTGTGGCCCAACAGACGCGGGGCCGGGGTGAGCAGTTCTTC. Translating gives CVAQQTRGRGEQFF.